This TCR beta chain was retrieved from a study of T-cell reconstitution after alpha-beta-depleted transplantation in children. This sample's TCRbeta library carried unique molecular identifier barcodes. TCRdb ran MiXCR on the PCR reads and lists one entry per CDR3 protein. The repertoire includes roughly 790,000 distinct CDR3 sequences, around 17% of them detected once, and around 4.5% sits in the top ten. For this clonotype: Its antigen is currently unknown.

Study-level points and caveats: Expanded graft clones, several hundred of them, were reportedly the source of alpha-beta T cells about two months after transplant. Newly made T cells mostly supplied T-cell counts and diversity one year after transplant. Some patients' high day-60 TCRbeta diversity was traced to surviving recipient T cells and thymic progenitors.

V lost 10 bases to trimming and J lost 5 bases, with 20 bases between them. CDR1 and CDR2 (germline): SGHVT, SQSDAQ. This CDR3 is built from 14 residues. The sequencing here drew on PBMCs, mostly from graft donor cells, taken 360 days after TCRalphabeta/CD19-depleted stem cell transplant. The sequence came from a male patient aged 5 to 17 who had a stem cell transplant for acute lymphoblastic leukemia, so the T cells may come from the graft donor. V usage is TRBV7-4 and J usage is TRBJ2-5; a possible D gene is TRBD2 (5 bases). The CDR3 sequence: CANPLDDLAETQYF. In DNA, the CDR3 is TGTGCCAATCCACTAGACGACCTTGCGGAGACCCAGTACTTC.